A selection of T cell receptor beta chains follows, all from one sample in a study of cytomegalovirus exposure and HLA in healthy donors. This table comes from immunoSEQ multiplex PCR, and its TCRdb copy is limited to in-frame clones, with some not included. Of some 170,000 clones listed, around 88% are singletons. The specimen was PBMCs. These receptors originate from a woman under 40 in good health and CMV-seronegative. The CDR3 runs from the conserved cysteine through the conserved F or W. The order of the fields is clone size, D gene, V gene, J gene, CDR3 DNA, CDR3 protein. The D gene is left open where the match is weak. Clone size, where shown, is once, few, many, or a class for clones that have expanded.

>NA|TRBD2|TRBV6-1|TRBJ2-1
TGTGCCAGCAGTGAAGGGCTTGGACTAGCGGACTACAATGAGCAGTTCTTC
CASSEGLGLADYNEQFF
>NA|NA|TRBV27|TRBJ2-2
TGTGCCAGCAGGTGGGGGGACACCGGGGAGCTGTTTTTT
CASRWGDTGELFF
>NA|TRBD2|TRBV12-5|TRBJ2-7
TGTGCTAGTGGCCCTGGACTAGCGGGCGCCTACGAGCAGTACTTC
CASGPGLAGAYEQYF
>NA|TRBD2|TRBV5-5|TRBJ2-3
TGTGCCAGCAGCTGGGGACTAGCGGGGAGCACAGATACGCAGTATTTT
CASSWGLAGSTDTQYF
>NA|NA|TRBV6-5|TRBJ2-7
TGTGCCAGCAGTTACTCGACAGGAGACTCCTACGAGCAGTACTTC
CASSYSTGDSYEQYF
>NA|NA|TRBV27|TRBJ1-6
TGTGCCAGCAGTTTCGGGAGTTATAATTCACCCCTCCACTTT
CASSFGSYNSPLHF
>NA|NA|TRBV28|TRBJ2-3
TGTGCCAGCAGACCCGGAGGGAGCACAGATACGCAGTATTTT
CASRPGGSTDTQYF
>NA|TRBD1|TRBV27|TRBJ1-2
TGTGCCAGCAAACTACAGGGGTACAACTATGGCTACACCTTC
CASKLQGYNYGYTF
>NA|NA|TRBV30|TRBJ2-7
TGTGCCTGGACGAACGGGATCACCTACGAGCAGTACTTC
CAWTNGITYEQYF
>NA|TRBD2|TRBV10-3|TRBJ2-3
TGTGCCATCAGACCCGGACTAGCGGGAGGTAGCACAGATACGCAGTATTTT
CAIRPGLAGGSTDTQYF
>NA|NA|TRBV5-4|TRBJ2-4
TGTGCCAGCAGCTTGGCCGTTCCCGTAGCCAAAAACATTCAGTACTTC
CASSLAVPVAKNIQYF
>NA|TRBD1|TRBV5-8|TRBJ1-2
TGTGCCAGCAGCTTGGACAGGGGGCGCAAAGGCTACACCTTC
CASSLDRGRKGYTF
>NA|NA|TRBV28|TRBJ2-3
TGTGCCAGCAGTCCCGGACTAAACACAGATACGCAGTATTTT
CASSPGLNTDTQYF
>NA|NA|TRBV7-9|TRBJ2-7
TGTGCCAGCAGCTTAGGGGGGGTAGGGGCGGAGCAGTACTTC
CASSLGGVGAEQYF
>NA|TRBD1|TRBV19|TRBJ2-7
TGTGCCAGTAGCTCCTCGGACAGGGTCTACGAGCAGTACTTC
CASSSSDRVYEQYF
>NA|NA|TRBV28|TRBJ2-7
TGTGCCAGCAAGGGGCAGGGATACCCCTACGAGCAGTACTTC
CASKGQGYPYEQYF
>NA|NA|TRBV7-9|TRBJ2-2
TGTGCCAGCATGCCGACAAGGGGATCGAACACCGGGGAGCTGTTTTTT
CASMPTRGSNTGELFF
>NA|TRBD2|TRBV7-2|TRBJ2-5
TGTGCCAGCAGCTCCTCGGGACTAGCTTTCGGGGAGACCCAGTACTTC
CASSSSGLAFGETQYF
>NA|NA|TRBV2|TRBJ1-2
TGTGCCAGCAGTGTAAGAGGGTCTGGCTACACCTTC
CASSVRGSGYTF
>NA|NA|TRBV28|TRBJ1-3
TGTGCCAGCAGGAATCATGGGGGGGGAAACACCATATATTTT
CASRNHGGGNTIYF
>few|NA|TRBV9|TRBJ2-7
TGTGCCAGCAGCGTAGCGAGGGTCAACGACGAGCAGTACTTC
CASSVARVNDEQYF
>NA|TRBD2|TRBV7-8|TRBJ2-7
TGTGCCAGCAGTGCGGGAGGAAGGTACGAGCAGTACTTC
CASSAGGRYEQYF
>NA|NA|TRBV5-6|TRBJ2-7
TGTGCCAGCAGCTTGAACTTAGGACAGAACTACGAGCAGTACTTC
CASSLNLGQNYEQYF
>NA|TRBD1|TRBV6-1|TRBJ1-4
TGTGCCAGCAGAACAGGGGGAGGGAATGAAAAACTGTTTTTT
CASRTGGGNEKLFF
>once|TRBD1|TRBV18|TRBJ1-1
TGTGCCAGCTCACCGGACAGGGCAGTCTCTGAAGCTTTCTTT
CASSPDRAVSEAFF
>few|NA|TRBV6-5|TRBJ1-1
TGTGCCAGCAGCTTCCTGCCCGGGGGGACTGAAGCTTTCTTT
CASSFLPGGTEAFF
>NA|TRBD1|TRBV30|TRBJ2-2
TGTGCCTGGCGCCCGGACGGGACAGAGACCGGGGAGCTGTTTTTT
CAWRPDGTETGELFF
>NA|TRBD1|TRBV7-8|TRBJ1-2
TGTGCCAGCAGCTTAGTTTACAGGGGGAACTATGGCTACACCTTC
CASSLVYRGNYGYTF
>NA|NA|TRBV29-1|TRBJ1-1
TGCAGCGCCGTCGAAGACAGAACTGAAGCTTTCTTT
CSAVEDRTEAFF
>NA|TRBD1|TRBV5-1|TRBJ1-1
TGCGCCAGCAGCCGTACTCCCACAGGGGGAACATGGAACACTGAAGCTTTCTTT
CASSRTPTGGTWNTEAFF
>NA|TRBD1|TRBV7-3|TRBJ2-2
TGTGCCAGCAGCTCTACGACAGGGATAGCCGGGGAGCTGTTTTTT
CASSSTTGIAGELFF
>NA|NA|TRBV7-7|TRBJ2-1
TGTGCCAGCAGCCCCGACTATGGCGATGAGCAGTTCTTC
CASSPDYGDEQFF
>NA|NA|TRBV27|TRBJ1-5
TGTGCCAGCAGTTTATCGTTCTCCGGGAATCAGCCCCAGCATTTT
CASSLSFSGNQPQHF